These 25 T cell receptor beta chains were sequenced from one sample in a study of metastatic and nonmetastatic thyroid tumors. TCRdb re-clonotyped the PCR reads via MiXCR. The sample includes about 41,000 clones, about 24% of them seen just once. No treatment had been given to any patient before thyroid surgery. Sequenced input: tumor tissue. The receptors here all came from a female donor with papillary thyroid cancer or a benign thyroid nodule (not recorded which). Some clones in this sample may be carry-over from other donors' samples.

J is TRBJ1-5 and V is TRBV6-5; 10 bases align to TRBD1. Germline CDR1 is MNHEY and CDR2 is SVGAGI. The trim removed 0 bases at V and 7 bases at J, leaving 3 bases unmatched. CDR3 size: 15 residues. CDR3 nucleotides: TGTGCCAGCAGTTACTCGGGACAGGGGAACCAGCCCCAGCATTTT. It encodes CASSYSGQGNQPQHF.

V is TRBV24-1 and J is TRBJ2-3; 8 bases fit TRBD1. The CDR3 extends over 18 amino acids. From germline, CDR1 is KGHDR and CDR2 SFDVKD. J gave up 4 bases and V 6 bases, and 17 bases lay outside the gene matches. CDR3 in DNA: TGTGCCACCAGTTATACGGGGGAGACAGGGGTCATCCCAGATACGCAGTATTTT. Protein sequence: CATSYTGETGVIPDTQYF.

This clone was detected ten times or more. The chain links TRBV5-1 to TRBJ1-4; D uncertain. CDR1 and CDR2 from the germline V gene are SGHRS and YFSETQ. Trimming shortened V by 6 bases and J by 0 bases, and 9 bases separated the two germline ends. The CDR3 is made up of 14 amino acids. Here the CDR3 reads CASKERTTNEKLFF. CDR3 DNA sequence: TGCGCCAGCAAAGAGAGAACAACTAATGAAAAACTGTTTTTT.

The V gene is TRBV18, the J gene TRBJ2-4; TRBD1 or TRBD2 may be the D gene (6 bases each). The germline V gene encodes CDR1 KGHSH and CDR2 LQKENI. The CDR3 is 16 amino acids. V gave up 2 bases and J gave up 8 bases, with 19 bases separating them. The CDR3 DNA is TGTGCCAGCTCACCAAATCAAGGGGGAGCGGGCGACATTCAGTACTTC. Amino acid sequence: CASSPNQGGAGDIQYF.

This clone was seen many times. The CDR3 region is CASSLPVGGTGELFF. The CDR3 region has the DNA TGTGCCAGCAGCCTTCCCGTAGGGGGCACCGGGGAGCTGTTTTTT. The rearrangement links TRBV3-1 to TRBJ2-2; D possibly corresponds to TRBD1 (6 bases). Germline assignment: CDR1 LGHDT and CDR2 YNNKEL (reference sequence). The CDR3 has 15 amino acids. V lost 4 bases and J 4 bases, leaving 13 bases between the germline ends.

The chain employs TRBV18 and TRBJ1-2, with D possibly being TRBD1 (5 bases). The germline V gene has CDR1 KGHSH and CDR2 LQKENI. The CDR3 is made up of 15 amino acids. Trimming took off 0 bases at V and 0 bases at J, with 8 bases between the two ends. This CDR3 reads CASSPPAGANYGYTF. CDR3 DNA: TGTGCCAGCTCACCACCCGCGGGGGCTAACTATGGCTACACCTTC.

The V gene is TRBV13, the J gene TRBJ2-2; D not resolved. Trimming cost V 1 base and J 4 bases, with 7 bases left between them. Germline V gene sequence: CDR1 PRHDT, CDR2 FYEKMQ (reference sequence). The CDR3 runs 14 residues. This CDR3 is CASSLVSGTGELFF. The CDR3 coding sequence is TGTGCCAGCAGCTTAGTCTCGGGCACCGGGGAGCTGTTTTTT. Full variable domain (rest looked up from reference TRBV13 and TRBJ2-2): AAGVIQSPRHLIKEKRETATLKCYPIPRHDTVYWYQQGPGQDPQFLISFYEKMQSDKGSIPDRFSAQQFSDYHSELNMSSLELGDSALYFCASSLVSGTGELFFGEGSRLTVL.

This clone has only a few counts. The chain uses TRBV6-1 and TRBJ2-2; D gene unclear. The CDR3 spans 14 residues. Germline V gives CDR1 MNHNS, CDR2 SASEGT. The V end lost 8 bases, the J end lost 4 bases, and 14 bases lay between the germline ends. The CDR3 spells CASRTGRGTGELFF. The CDR3, as DNA: TGTGCCAGCCGGACCGGACGCGGCACCGGGGAGCTGTTTTTT.

The chain links TRBV7-3 to TRBJ1-2; TRBD1 aligns across 11 bases. There are 15 residues in the CDR3. In germline, CDR1 is SGHTA, CDR2 FQGTGA. The J segment lost 4 bases and the V segment lost 2 bases, leaving 3 bases of the junction unmatched. The CDR3: CASSLDGTGGYGYTF. CDR3 sequence (DNA): TGTGCCAGCAGCTTAGATGGGACAGGGGGCTATGGCTACACCTTC.

V usage is TRBV5-1 and J usage is TRBJ2-1; 7 nucleotides align to TRBD2. There are 16 residues in the CDR3. Germline V CDR1 and CDR2: SGHRS, YFSETQ. The trim removed 0 bases at V and 2 bases at J, leaving 5 bases unmatched. CDR3 in amino acids: CASSLGASGTYNEQFF. The CDR3 nucleotides read TGCGCCAGCAGCTTGGGCGCTAGCGGCACCTACAATGAGCAGTTCTTC.

Details on this clone: Just one base apart from a much larger clone, this may be a read error. The chain is built from TRBV6-4 and TRBJ2-7; D is ambiguous. Deletions cut 5 bases from V and 4 bases from J, with 15 bases between. This CDR3 is built from 14 residues. The germline V gene has CDR1 MRHNA and CDR2 SNTAGT. In DNA, the CDR3 is TGTGCCAGCAGTCCCCTACAGTGTGTATACGAGCAGTACTTC. As protein: CASSPLQCVYEQYF.

This clone has more than one count but fewer than ten. This rearrangement joins TRBV6-1 to TRBJ2-1; tentative D call: TRBD2 (6 bases). The V end was cut by 6 bases, the J end by 10 bases, with 13 bases between. Germline lookup yields CDR1 MNHNS and CDR2 SASEGT. The CDR3 runs to 12 residues. The CDR3 DNA is TGTGCCAGCAGAAAGGCTAGCGCCGAGCAGTTCTTC. This codes for CASRKASAEQFF.

The chain carries TRBV6-4 and TRBJ2-3; weak D call: TRBD2 (6 bases). Germline V CDR1 and CDR2: MRHNA, SNTAGT. This CDR3 has 15 residues. Trimming pared 5 bases from V and 0 bases from J, leaving 12 bases between. Here the CDR3 DNA reads TGTGCCAGCAGTCAACTGGCGGGGAGCACAGATACGCAGTATTTT. Its protein product is CASSQLAGSTDTQYF.

This clone was recorded at least ten times. V and J are TRBV9 and TRBJ2-1, with no clear D. V gave up 0 bases and J gave up 7 bases, with 8 bases separating them. Germline loops: CDR1 SGDLS, CDR2 YYNGEE. This CDR3 comprises 13 residues. The chain's CDR3 is CASSVGSVNEQFF. For the CDR3, the DNA is TGTGCCAGCAGCGTAGGTTCAGTAAATGAGCAGTTCTTC.

This clone was detected ten times or more. The chain employs TRBV30 and TRBJ1-6; 11 nucleotides agree with TRBD1. The V gene end was trimmed by 3 bases and the J gene end by 14 bases; junction bases not matched to a gene: 12. The germline gives CDR1 GTSNPN, CDR2 SVGIG (reference sequence). This CDR3 has 15 amino acids. The CDR3, as DNA: TGTGCCTGGAGGGCTTACGGGACAGGGGGTTTTTCCCTCCACTTT. Protein: CAWRAYGTGGFSLHF.

Judged by abundance, this clone is medium-sized. The chain joins TRBV6-2 or TRBV6-3 to TRBJ2-2; TRBD1 aligns across 8 bases. The CDR3 loop spans 14 amino acids. Looked up from germline, CDR1 is MNHEY and CDR2 is SVGEGT. The J segment lost 5 bases and the V segment lost 4 bases, leaving 3 bases of the junction unmatched. CDR3 bases: TGTGCCAGCAGTTGGGACAGGAGGACCGGGGAGCTGTTTTTT. This translates into CASSWDRRTGELFF.

V usage is TRBV28 and J usage is TRBJ1-1; possibly TRBD1 for D (6 bases). The germline V gene has CDR1 MDHEN and CDR2 SYDVKM. The CDR3 covers 16 residues. The ends were cut back, 3 bases at V and 0 bases at J, with 14 bases in the middle. CDR3 nucleotide sequence: TGTGCCAGCAGTTTTGACAGGTGGGGCTTGAACACTGAAGCTTTCTTT. Translation: CASSFDRWGLNTEAFF.

Many counts were recorded for this clone. Here the CDR3 DNA reads TGCGCCAGCAGCCAAGGACAGGGAAATGGCTACACCTTC. Protein: CASSQGQGNGYTF. This chain joins TRBV4-3 and TRBJ1-2; TRBD1 aligns across 7 bases. V shed 1 base and J 6 bases; nucleotides not matched to a gene: 2. Germline V lookup: CDR1 LGHNA, CDR2 YSLEER. This CDR3 has 13 amino acids.

This clone came up many times. The chain is built from TRBV4-2 and TRBJ2-6; 10 bases map to TRBD1. Trimming cost V 5 bases and J 0 bases; bases outside gene matches: 4. From germline, CDR1 is LGHNA and CDR2 YNFKEQ. The CDR3 length is 17 residues. CDR3 sequence (DNA): TGTGCCAGCAGCGGGGACAGGGGATCCTCTGGGGCCAACGTCCTGACTTTC. Its protein product is CASSGDRGSSGANVLTF.

The genes are TRBV11-2 and TRBJ1-1; 9 bases line up with TRBD1. V lost 1 base, J lost 1 base, and 10 bases stayed unmatched. Germline CDR1 and CDR2: SGHAT and FQNNGV. This CDR3 comprises 18 residues. CDR3 sequence (DNA): TGTGCCAGCAGCTTAGTTTTGGGACAGGGCGCCAAGAACACTGAAGCTTTCTTT. Translating it yields CASSLVLGQGAKNTEAFF.

The chain carries TRBV20-1 and TRBJ1-1; D possibly corresponds to TRBD1 (5 bases). V lost 6 bases and J lost 1, with 21 bases in between. Germline-derived CDR1 and CDR2 are DFQATT and SNEGSKA (reference sequence). The CDR3 consists of 16 residues. This CDR3 is CSARDGLQTWNTEAFF. For the CDR3, the DNA is TGCAGTGCGAGGGACGGCCTGCAAACTTGGAACACTGAAGCTTTCTTT.

This chain links TRBV7-6 with TRBJ1-1; D is possibly TRBD1 (6 bases). The CDR3 is 15 residues long. Trimming pared 5 bases from V and 3 bases from J, leaving 16 bases between. Germline assignment: CDR1 SGHVS and CDR2 FNYEAQ. This chain's CDR3 is CASSTSVGADTEAFF. In DNA form, the CDR3 reads TGTGCCAGCAGCACCTCGGTGGGGGCGGACACTGAAGCTTTCTTT.

This chain links TRBV4-2 with TRBJ1-4; TRBD1 agrees at 9 bases. The CDR3 length is 16 residues. Trimming removed 0 bases from V and 6 bases from J; junction bases left unmatched: 5. The germline gives CDR1 LGHNA, CDR2 YNFKEQ. The CDR3, as DNA: TGTGCCAGCAGCCAAGATACAGGGGGCGCGGATGAAAAACTGTTTTTT. It is translated as CASSQDTGGADEKLFF.

This clone was picked up many times. The chain links TRBV6-2 or TRBV6-3 to TRBJ1-2, with TRBD1 matching over 12 bases. The CDR3 consists of 15 residues. Trimming took 6 bases from V and 4 from J; bases not matched to a gene: 6. CDR1 and CDR2 (germline): MNHEY, SVGEGT. CDR3 residues: CASSSGTGGFYGYTF. CDR3 bases: TGTGCCAGCAGCTCCGGGACAGGGGGCTTCTATGGCTACACCTTC.

The rearrangement joins TRBV6-1 to TRBJ2-7, with 10 bases matching TRBD2. The CDR3 spans 16 residues. Germline CDR1 is MNHNS and CDR2 is SASEGT. After removal of 7 bases from V and 0 bases from J, the junction contained 9 bases not matched to a gene. In nucleotides, the CDR3 is TGTGCCAGCACCCGATCCGGGACTAGCGTCTCCTACGAGCAGTACGTC. This sequence encodes CASTRSGTSVSYEQYV.